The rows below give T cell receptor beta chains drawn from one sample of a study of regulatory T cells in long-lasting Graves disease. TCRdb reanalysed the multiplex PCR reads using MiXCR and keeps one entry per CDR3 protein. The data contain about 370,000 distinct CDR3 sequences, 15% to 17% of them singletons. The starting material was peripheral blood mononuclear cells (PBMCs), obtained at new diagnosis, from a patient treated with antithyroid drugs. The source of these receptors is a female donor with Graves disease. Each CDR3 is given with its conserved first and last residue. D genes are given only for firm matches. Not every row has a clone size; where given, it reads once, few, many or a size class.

CDR3nt: TGTGCCAGCAGTTTATTGCCGGGGGCCACAGATACGCAGTATTTT
CDR3aa: CASSLLPGATDTQYF
d_gene: .
len: 15
v_gene: TRBV27
j_gene: TRBJ2-3
abundance: many

CDR3nt: TGTGCCAGTAGCCCCCAGGGACAGCGACGTTACTATGGCTACACCTTC
CDR3aa: CASSPQGQRRYYGYTF
d_gene: TRBD1
len: 16
v_gene: TRBV19
j_gene: TRBJ1-2
abundance: many

CDR3nt: TGTGCCAGCAGTTGGGGGGGCGAGCAGTACTTC
CDR3aa: CASSWGGEQYF
d_gene: TRBD2
len: 11
v_gene: TRBV27
j_gene: TRBJ2-7
abundance: few

CDR3nt: TGTGCCAGCACTCTTAGCGGGGCCTACAATGAGCAGTTCTTC
CDR3aa: CASTLSGAYNEQFF
d_gene: TRBD2
len: 14
v_gene: TRBV12-3/TRBV12-4
j_gene: TRBJ2-1
abundance: many

CDR3nt: TGTGCCAGCAGTTACTCGGCGGGAGGAAATAATGAGCAGTTCTTC
CDR3aa: CASSYSAGGNNEQFF
d_gene: TRBD2
len: 15
v_gene: TRBV6-2/TRBV6-3
j_gene: TRBJ2-1
abundance: .

CDR3nt: TGTGCCAGCAGTTTGGACAGGGGGGTCGATCAGCCCCAGCATTTT
CDR3aa: CASSLDRGVDQPQHF
d_gene: TRBD1
len: 15
v_gene: TRBV12-3/TRBV12-4
j_gene: TRBJ1-5
abundance: few

CDR3nt: TGCGCCAGCAGCTTTAATCTCTCCCTGTGGAGGCGGAGCTCCTACGAGCAGTACTTC
CDR3aa: CASSFNLSLWRRSSYEQYF
d_gene: .
len: 19
v_gene: TRBV5-1
j_gene: TRBJ2-7
abundance: many

CDR3nt: TGTGCCAGCAGGGTCAGCACCGGGGAGCTGTTTTTT
CDR3aa: CASRVSTGELFF
d_gene: .
len: 12
v_gene: TRBV2
j_gene: TRBJ2-2
abundance: many

CDR3nt: TGTGCCAGCAGCCCCCGGACTAGAGGGGTTAATGAGCAGTTCTTC
CDR3aa: CASSPRTRGVNEQFF
d_gene: TRBD2
len: 15
v_gene: TRBV5-5
j_gene: TRBJ2-1
abundance: many

CDR3nt: TGTGCCAGCAGTGGTCAGACAGGGAAGGCCGGGGCCAACGTCCTGACTTTC
CDR3aa: CASSGQTGKAGANVLTF
d_gene: TRBD1
len: 17
v_gene: TRBV6-2/TRBV6-3
j_gene: TRBJ2-6
abundance: many

CDR3nt: TGTGCCAGCAGCTTTAGTTTTGAGGCACAAGAGACCCAGTACTTC
CDR3aa: CASSFSFEAQETQYF
d_gene: .
len: 15
v_gene: TRBV11-2
j_gene: TRBJ2-5
abundance: many

CDR3nt: TGTGCCAGCAGTGCCGACGGTTACTCTGGAAACACCATATATTTT
CDR3aa: CASSADGYSGNTIYF
d_gene: .
len: 15
v_gene: TRBV25-1
j_gene: TRBJ1-3
abundance: .

CDR3nt: TGTGCCAGCAGTTACTCGGGGACAGGGATGAACACTGAAGCTTTCTTT
CDR3aa: CASSYSGTGMNTEAFF
d_gene: TRBD1
len: 16
v_gene: TRBV6-2/TRBV6-3
j_gene: TRBJ1-1
abundance: many

CDR3nt: TGTGCCAGCAGCCCGGCCCTGAGCTATGGCTACACCTTC
CDR3aa: CASSPALSYGYTF
d_gene: .
len: 13
v_gene: TRBV11-2
j_gene: TRBJ1-2
abundance: .

CDR3nt: TGTGCCAGCAGTGACCTTACAGATACGCAGTATTTT
CDR3aa: CASSDLTDTQYF
d_gene: .
len: 12
v_gene: TRBV2
j_gene: TRBJ2-3
abundance: many

CDR3nt: TGTGCCAGCAGTCAATATGGCAGTCAGTACTTC
CDR3aa: CASSQYGSQYF
d_gene: .
len: 11
v_gene: TRBV28
j_gene: TRBJ2-5
abundance: few

CDR3nt: TGCGCCAGCAGTTTGGACGGGCGCGGGACCGGGGAGCTGTTTTTT
CDR3aa: CASSLDGRGTGELFF
d_gene: .
len: 15
v_gene: TRBV5-1
j_gene: TRBJ2-2
abundance: many

CDR3nt: TGTGCCAGCAGTGACTGGTCAGGGGATAGATCTGGCTACACCTTC
CDR3aa: CASSDWSGDRSGYTF
d_gene: .
len: 15
v_gene: TRBV6-4
j_gene: TRBJ1-2
abundance: .

CDR3nt: TGCAGTGCTAGCGAGGGTTCCTACACTGAAGCTTTCTTT
CDR3aa: CSASEGSYTEAFF
d_gene: .
len: 13
v_gene: TRBV20-1
j_gene: TRBJ1-1
abundance: many

CDR3nt: TGTGCCAGTAGTAGATCCCTCGGACAGGACTATGGCTACACCTTC
CDR3aa: CASSRSLGQDYGYTF
d_gene: TRBD1
len: 15
v_gene: TRBV19
j_gene: TRBJ1-2
abundance: few

CDR3nt: TGTGCCAGCAGCCCAGGGGATTACTACGAGCAGTACTTC
CDR3aa: CASSPGDYYEQYF
d_gene: .
len: 13
v_gene: TRBV11-1
j_gene: TRBJ2-7
abundance: many

CDR3nt: TGTGCCAGCAGTTGGGAGCGATCCACCGGGGAGCTGTTTTTT
CDR3aa: CASSWERSTGELFF
d_gene: .
len: 14
v_gene: TRBV12-3/TRBV12-4
j_gene: TRBJ2-2
abundance: many

CDR3nt: TGTGCCAGCAGGTTAGCGGGGTACAATGAGCAGTTCTTC
CDR3aa: CASRLAGYNEQFF
d_gene: TRBD2
len: 13
v_gene: TRBV6-2/TRBV6-3
j_gene: TRBJ2-1
abundance: many

CDR3nt: TGCGCCAGCAGCCAAGATTCGGACAACCGGGAGCTGTTTTTT
CDR3aa: CASSQDSDNRELFF
d_gene: .
len: 14
v_gene: TRBV4-3
j_gene: TRBJ2-2
abundance: many

CDR3nt: TGCGCCAGCAGCGGACCCCCTTTAGGGCAAGGCTATGGCTACACCTTC
CDR3aa: CASSGPPLGQGYGYTF
d_gene: .
len: 16
v_gene: TRBV5-1
j_gene: TRBJ1-2
abundance: many

CDR3nt: TGCGCCAGCAGCTCGGGACTAGCGGGAGTTATACACAATGAGCAGTTCTTC
CDR3aa: CASSSGLAGVIHNEQFF
d_gene: TRBD2
len: 17
v_gene: TRBV4-1
j_gene: TRBJ2-1
abundance: .